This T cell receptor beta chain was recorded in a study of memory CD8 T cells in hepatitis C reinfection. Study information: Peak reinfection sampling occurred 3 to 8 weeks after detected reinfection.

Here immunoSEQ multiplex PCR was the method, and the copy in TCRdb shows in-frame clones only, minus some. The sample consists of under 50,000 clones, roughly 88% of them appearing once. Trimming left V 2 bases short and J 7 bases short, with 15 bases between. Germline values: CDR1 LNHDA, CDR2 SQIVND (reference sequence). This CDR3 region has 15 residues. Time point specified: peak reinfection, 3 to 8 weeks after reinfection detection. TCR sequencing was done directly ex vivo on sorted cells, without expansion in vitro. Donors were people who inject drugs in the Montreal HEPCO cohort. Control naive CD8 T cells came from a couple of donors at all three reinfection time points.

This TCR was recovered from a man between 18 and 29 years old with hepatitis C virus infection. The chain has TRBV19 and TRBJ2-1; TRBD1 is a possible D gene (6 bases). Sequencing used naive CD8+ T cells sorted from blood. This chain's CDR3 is CASSITDGTWNEQFF. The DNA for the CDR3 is TGTGCCAGTAGTATAACAGATGGGACATGGAATGAGCAGTTCTTC.